This T cell receptor beta chain was obtained from a study of T cell clones after liver transplantation. About the study: Pre-transplant mixed lymphocyte reactions yielded third-party-reactive TCRbeta sequences as comparators for graft-donor-reactive sequences.

Findings of the study overall: These preliminary findings come from unstandardized post-transplant sampling times.

Produced via immunoSEQ multiplex PCR; TCRdb's table is partial and in-frame only. Of approximately 75,000 clones in the sample, 80% are singletons; the top ten hold 0.79%. With regard to this clone: Its target is unknown.

The clonotype comes from a human patient who received a liver transplant. Certain T cells may be donor cells from the graft. The sample consisted of CD4+ T cells from blood, taken 12 months after liver transplant.

The CDR3 nucleotides are TGTGCCAGCAGCGTAGCTACGGAGAACAATGAGCAGTTCTTC. Its protein is CASSVATENNEQFF. V and J are TRBV9 and TRBJ2-1; no firm D call. The CDR3 loop spans 14 amino acids. Germline V lookup: CDR1 SGDLS, CDR2 YYNGEE. V gave up 0 bases and J gave up 5 bases, with 9 bases separating them.